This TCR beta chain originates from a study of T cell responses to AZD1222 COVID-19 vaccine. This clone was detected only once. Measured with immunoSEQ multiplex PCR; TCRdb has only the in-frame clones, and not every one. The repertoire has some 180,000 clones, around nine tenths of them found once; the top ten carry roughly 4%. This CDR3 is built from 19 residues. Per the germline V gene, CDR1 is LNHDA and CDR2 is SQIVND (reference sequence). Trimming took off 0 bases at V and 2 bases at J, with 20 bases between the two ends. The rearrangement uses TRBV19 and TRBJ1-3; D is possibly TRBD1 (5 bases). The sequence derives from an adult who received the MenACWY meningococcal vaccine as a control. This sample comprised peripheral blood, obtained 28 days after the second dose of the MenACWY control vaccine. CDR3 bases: TGTGCCAGTAGTATAGACGGCAGGGATCGGTGGATGGCTGGAAACACCATATATTTT. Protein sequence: CASSIDGRDRWMAGNTIYF. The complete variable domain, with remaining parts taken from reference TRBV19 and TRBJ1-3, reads DGGITQSPKYLFRKEGQNVTLSCEQNLNHDAMYWYRQDPGQGLRLIYYSQIVNDFQKGDIAEGYSVSREKKESFPLTVTSAQKNPTAFYLCASSIDGRDRWMAGNTIYFGEGSWLTVV.